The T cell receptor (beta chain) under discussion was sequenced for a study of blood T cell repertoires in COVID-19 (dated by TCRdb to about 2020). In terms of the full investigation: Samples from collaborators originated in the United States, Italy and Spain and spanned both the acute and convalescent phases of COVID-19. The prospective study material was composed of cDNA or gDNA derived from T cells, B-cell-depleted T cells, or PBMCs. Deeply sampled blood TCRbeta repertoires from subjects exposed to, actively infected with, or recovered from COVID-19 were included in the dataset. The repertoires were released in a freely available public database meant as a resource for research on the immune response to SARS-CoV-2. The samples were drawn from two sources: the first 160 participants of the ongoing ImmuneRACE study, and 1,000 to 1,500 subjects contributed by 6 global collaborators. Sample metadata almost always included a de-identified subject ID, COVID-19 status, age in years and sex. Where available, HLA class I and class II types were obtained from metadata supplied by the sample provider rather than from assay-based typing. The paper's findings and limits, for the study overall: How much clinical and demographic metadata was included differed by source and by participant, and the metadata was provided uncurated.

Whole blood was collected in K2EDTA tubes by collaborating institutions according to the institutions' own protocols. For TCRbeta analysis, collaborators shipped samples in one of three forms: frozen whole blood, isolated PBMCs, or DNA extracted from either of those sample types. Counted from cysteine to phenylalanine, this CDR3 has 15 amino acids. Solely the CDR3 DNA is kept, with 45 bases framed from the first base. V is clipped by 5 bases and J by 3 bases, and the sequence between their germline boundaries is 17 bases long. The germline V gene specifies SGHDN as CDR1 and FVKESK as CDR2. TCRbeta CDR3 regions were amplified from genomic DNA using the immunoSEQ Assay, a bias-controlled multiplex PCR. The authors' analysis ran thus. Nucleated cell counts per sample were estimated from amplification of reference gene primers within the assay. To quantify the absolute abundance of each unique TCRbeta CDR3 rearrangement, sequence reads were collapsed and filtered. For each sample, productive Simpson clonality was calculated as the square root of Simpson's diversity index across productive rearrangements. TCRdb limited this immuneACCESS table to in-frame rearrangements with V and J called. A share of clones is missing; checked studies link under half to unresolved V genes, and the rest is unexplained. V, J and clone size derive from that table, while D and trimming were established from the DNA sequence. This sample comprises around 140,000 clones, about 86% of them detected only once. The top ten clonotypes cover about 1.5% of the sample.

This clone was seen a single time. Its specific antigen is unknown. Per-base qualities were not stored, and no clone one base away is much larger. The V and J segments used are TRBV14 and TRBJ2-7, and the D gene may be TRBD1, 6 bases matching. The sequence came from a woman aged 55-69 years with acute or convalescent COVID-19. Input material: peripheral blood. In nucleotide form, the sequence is TGTGCCAGCAGCTCCCGGTTGGACAGCAACTACGAGCAGTACTTC. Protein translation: CASSSRLDSNYEQYF.